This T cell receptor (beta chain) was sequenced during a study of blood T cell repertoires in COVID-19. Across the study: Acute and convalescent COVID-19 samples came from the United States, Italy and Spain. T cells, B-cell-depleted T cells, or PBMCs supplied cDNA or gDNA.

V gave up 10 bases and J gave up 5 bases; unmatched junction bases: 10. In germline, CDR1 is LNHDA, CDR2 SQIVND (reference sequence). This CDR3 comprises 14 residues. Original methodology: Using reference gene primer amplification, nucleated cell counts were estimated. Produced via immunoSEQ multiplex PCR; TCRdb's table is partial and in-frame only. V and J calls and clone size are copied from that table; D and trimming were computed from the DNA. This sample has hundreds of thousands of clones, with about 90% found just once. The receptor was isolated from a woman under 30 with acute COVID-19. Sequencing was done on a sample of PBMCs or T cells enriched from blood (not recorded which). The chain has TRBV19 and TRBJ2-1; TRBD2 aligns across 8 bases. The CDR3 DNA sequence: TGTGCCACTAGCCGAACTAGCGGACACAATGAGCAGTTCTTC. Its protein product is CATSRTSGHNEQFF. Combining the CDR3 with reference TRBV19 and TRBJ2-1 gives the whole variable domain DGGITQSPKYLFRKEGQNVTLSCEQNLNHDAMYWYRQDPGQGLRLIYYSQIVNDFQKGDIAEGYSVSREKKESFPLTVTSAQKNPTAFYLCATSRTSGHNEQFFGPGTRLTVL.